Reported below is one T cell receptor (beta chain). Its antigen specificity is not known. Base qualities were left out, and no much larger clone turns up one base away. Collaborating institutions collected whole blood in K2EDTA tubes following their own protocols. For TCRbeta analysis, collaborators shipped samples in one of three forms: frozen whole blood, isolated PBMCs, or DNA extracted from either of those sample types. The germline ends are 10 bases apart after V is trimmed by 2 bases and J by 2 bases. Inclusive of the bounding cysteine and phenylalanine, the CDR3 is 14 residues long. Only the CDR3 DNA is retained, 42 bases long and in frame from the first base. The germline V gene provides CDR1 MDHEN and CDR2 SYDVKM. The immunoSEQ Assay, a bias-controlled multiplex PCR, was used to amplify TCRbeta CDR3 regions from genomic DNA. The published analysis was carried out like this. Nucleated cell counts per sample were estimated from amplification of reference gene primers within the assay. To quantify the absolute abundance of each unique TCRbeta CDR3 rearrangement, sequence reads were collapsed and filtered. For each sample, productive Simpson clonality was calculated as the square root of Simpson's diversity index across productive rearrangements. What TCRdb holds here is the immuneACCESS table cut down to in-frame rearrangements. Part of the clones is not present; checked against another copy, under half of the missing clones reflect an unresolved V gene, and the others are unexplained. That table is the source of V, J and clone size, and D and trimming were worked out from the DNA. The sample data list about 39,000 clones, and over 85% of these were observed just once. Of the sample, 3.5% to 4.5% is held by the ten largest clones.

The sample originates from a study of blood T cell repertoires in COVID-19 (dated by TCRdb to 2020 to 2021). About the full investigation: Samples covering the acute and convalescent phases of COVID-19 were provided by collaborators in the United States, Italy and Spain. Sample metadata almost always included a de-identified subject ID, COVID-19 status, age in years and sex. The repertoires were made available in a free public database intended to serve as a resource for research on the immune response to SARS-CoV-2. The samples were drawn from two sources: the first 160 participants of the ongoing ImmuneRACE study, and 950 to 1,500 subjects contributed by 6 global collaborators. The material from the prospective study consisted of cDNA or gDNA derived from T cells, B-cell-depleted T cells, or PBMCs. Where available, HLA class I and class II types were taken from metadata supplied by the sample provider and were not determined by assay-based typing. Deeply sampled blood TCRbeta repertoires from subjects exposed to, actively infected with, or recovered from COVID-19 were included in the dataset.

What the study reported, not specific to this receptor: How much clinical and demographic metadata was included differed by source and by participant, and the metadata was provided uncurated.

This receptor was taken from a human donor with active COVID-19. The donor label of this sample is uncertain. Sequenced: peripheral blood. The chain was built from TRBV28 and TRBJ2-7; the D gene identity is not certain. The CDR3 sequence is CASSLGGTTYEQYF. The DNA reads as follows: TGTGCCAGCAGTTTAGGCGGAACCACCTACGAGCAGTACTTC.